This T cell receptor (beta chain) came from a study of T cell changes during pregnancy in multiple sclerosis. Some clones are missing from TCRdb's copy, which holds only in-frame ones; the method was immunoSEQ multiplex PCR. The table shows approximately 21,000 clones, with more than 85% occurring only once. V was clipped by 6 bases and J by 3 bases; unmatched bases: 6. This CDR3 is 15 amino acids long. Germline V gene sequence: CDR1 MNHEY, CDR2 SMNVEV (reference sequence). V and J are TRBV27 and TRBJ1-5; 9 bases are shared with TRBD1. The sequence derives from a female donor with multiple sclerosis, enrolled in a pregnancy study. The sequencing here drew on CD8+ T cells from peripheral blood mononuclear cells, taken in the first trimester of pregnancy. The CDR3 DNA reads TGTGCCAGCAGCTCCGGGACAGGGATCAATCAGCCCCAGCATTTT. It yields the protein CASSSGTGINQPQHF.